Many counts were recorded for the clone carrying this T cell receptor beta chain. Its antigen is unidentified. In TCRdb, the 5' RACE reads were re-called with MiXCR into one record per CDR3 protein. The sample gives nearly 350,000 distinct CDR3 sequences, roughly 8.3% of which show up once; 15% to 20% is in the top ten. The sample belongs to a study of T cells after yellow fever vaccination. Germline V lookup: CDR1 SQVTM, CDR2 ANQGSEA. Trimming shortened V by 7 bases and J by 0 bases, and 13 bases separated the two germline ends. The CDR3 runs 14 residues. Findings and caveats of the study: Detected again after the booster were most primary-vaccination clones, at almost 97% CD4 and 88% CD8.

The chain carries TRBV29-1 and TRBJ2-1; D possibly corresponds to TRBD2 (6 bases). The clonotype comes from a man younger than 30 who received the YFV17D yellow fever vaccine. Sequencing was performed on PBMCs, taken more than 40 days after the first yellow fever vaccination. The chain's CDR3 is CSDARGTSYNEQFF. In DNA form, the CDR3 reads TGCAGCGACGCGCGGGGTACCTCCTACAATGAGCAGTTCTTC.